This entry concerns a single TCR beta chain. Produced via immunoSEQ multiplex PCR; TCRdb's table is partial and in-frame only. This sample yields around 200,000 clones, of which roughly 85% are seen a single time; about 2.5% belongs to the top ten. The data are from a study of blood T cell repertoires in COVID-19. On the study more broadly: The United States, Italy and Spain supplied acute and convalescent COVID-19 samples. T cells, B-cell-depleted T cells, or PBMCs provided the cDNA or gDNA that served as material.

V was shortened by 4 bases and J by 4 bases, with 12 bases between the two germline ends. The CDR3 is 15 amino acids. Germline-derived CDR1 and CDR2 are SGHRS and YFSETQ. Sequencing was done on a sample of peripheral blood. The V and J genes are TRBV5-1 and TRBJ1-6; D might be TRBD1 (6 bases). The receptor comes from a woman aged 40-49 years with active or convalescent COVID-19. The CDR3 DNA follows: TGCGCCAGCAGCCCCGGACAGCAATATAATTCACCCCTCCACTTT. This encodes CASSPGQQYNSPLHF.